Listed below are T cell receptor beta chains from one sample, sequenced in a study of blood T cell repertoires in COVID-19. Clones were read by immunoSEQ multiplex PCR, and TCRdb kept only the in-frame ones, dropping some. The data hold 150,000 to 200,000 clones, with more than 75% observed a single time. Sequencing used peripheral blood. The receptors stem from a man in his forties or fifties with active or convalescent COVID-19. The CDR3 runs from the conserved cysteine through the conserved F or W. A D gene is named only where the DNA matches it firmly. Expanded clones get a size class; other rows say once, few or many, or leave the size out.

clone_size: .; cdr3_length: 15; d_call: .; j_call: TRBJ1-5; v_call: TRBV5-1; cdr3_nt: TGCGCCAGCAGCCCCACGGGTGGTGGCAATCAGCCCCAGCATTTT; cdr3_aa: CASSPTGGGNQPQHF
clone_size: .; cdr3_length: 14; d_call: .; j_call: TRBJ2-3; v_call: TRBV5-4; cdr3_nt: TGTGCCAGCAGCTTGGGGGCGGGGGCCGTTACGCAGTATTTT; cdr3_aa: CASSLGAGAVTQYF
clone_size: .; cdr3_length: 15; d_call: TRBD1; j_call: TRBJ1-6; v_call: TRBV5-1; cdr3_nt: TGCGCCAGCAGCTTAACCGGGACAGATAATTCACCCCTCCACTTT; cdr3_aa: CASSLTGTDNSPLHF
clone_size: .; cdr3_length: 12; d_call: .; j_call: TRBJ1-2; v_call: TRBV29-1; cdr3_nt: TGCAGCGTTGGACAGAGTTCCTATGGCTACACCTTC; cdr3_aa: CSVGQSSYGYTF
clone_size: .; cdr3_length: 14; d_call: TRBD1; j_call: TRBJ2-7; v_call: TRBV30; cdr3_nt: TGTGCCTGGAGCTTGGACAGGGGAGGCTACGAGCAGTACTTC; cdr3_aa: CAWSLDRGGYEQYF
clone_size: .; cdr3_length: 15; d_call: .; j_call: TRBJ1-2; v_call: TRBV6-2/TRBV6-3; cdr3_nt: TGTGCCAGCAGTTATTATGGCAGCAGCGGGTATGGCTACACCTTC; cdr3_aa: CASSYYGSSGYGYTF
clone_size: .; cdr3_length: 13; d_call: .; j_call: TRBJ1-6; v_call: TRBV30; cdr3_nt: TGTGCCTGGGATCGGGAAAGTGAGACACCCCTCCACTTT; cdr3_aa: CAWDRESETPLHF
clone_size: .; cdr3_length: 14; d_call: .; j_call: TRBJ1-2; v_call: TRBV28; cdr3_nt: TGTGCCAGCAGTTTAGGGGGGGTTGGGTATGGCTACACCTTC; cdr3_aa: CASSLGGVGYGYTF
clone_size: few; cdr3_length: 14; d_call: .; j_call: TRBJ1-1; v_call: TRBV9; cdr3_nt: TGTGCCAGCAGCGTAGATGGCAGGGAGGGTGAAGCTTTCTTT; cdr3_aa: CASSVDGREGEAFF
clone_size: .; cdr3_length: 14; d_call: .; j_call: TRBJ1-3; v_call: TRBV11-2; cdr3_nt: TGTGCCAGCAGCGGGTACAGGGCTGGAAACACCATATATTTT; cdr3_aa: CASSGYRAGNTIYF
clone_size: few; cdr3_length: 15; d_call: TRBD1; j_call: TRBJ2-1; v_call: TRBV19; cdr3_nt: TGTGCCAGTAGTAGTGGGACAGGGGGTTCCAATGAGCAGTTCTTC; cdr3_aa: CASSSGTGGSNEQFF
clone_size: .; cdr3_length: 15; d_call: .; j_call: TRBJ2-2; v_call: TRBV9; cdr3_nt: TGTGCCAGCACCGGGGACGGGGGGCATAGCGGGGAGCTGTTTTTT; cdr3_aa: CASTGDGGHSGELFF
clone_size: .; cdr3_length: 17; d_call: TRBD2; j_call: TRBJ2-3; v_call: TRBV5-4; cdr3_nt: TGTGCCAGCAGCGCGCTTGGGGGAGGGATAAGCACAGATACGCAGTATTTT; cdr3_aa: CASSALGGGISTDTQYF
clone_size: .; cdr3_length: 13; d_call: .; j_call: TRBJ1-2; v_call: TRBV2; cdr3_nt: TGTGCCAGCCGGGGGGGATACAGGGATGGCTACACCTTC; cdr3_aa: CASRGGYRDGYTF
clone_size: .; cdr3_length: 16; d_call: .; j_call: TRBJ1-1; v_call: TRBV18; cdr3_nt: TGTGCCAGCTCAACAGTCTTAGGCGGGTATGGCACTGAAGCTTTCTTT; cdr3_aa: CASSTVLGGYGTEAFF
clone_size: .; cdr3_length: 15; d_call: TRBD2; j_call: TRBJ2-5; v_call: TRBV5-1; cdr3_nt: TGCGCCAGCAGCGGAACTAGCGGGGGGGAAGAGACCCAGTACTTC; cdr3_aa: CASSGTSGGEETQYF
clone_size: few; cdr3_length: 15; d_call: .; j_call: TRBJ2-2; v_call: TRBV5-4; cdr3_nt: TGTGCCAGCAGCCCTGGGGGGGGCAACACCGGGGAGCTGTTTTTT; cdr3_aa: CASSPGGGNTGELFF
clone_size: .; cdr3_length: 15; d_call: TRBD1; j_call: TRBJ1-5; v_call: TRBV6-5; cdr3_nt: TGTGCCAGCAGTTACATGGCAGGGGGCGATGAGCCCCAGCATTTT; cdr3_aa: CASSYMAGGDEPQHF
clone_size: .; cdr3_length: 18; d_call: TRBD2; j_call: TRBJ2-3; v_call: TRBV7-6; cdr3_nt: TGTGCCAGCAGCTTAGAAGGACTAGCGGGGGGATCTGGAGATACGCAGTATTTT; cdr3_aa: CASSLEGLAGGSGDTQYF
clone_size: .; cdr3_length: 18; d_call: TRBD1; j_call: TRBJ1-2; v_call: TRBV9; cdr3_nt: TGTGCCAGCAGCTTCAGAGTGGACAGGGGGCGCCTTCCGTATGGCTACACCTTC; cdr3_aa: CASSFRVDRGRLPYGYTF
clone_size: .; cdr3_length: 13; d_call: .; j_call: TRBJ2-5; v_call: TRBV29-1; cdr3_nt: TGCAGCGTGTCCAGGGCAGGATGGGAGACCCAGTACTTC; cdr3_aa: CSVSRAGWETQYF
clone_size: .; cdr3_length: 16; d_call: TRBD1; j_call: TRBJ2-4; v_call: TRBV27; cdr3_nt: TGTGCCAGCAGTCCCACAGGGGCACTGGACAAAAACATTCAGTACTTC; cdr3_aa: CASSPTGALDKNIQYF
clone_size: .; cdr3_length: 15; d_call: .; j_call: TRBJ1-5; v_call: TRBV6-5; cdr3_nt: TGTGCCAGCAGTTACTCTCCAGGGCACAATCAGCCCCAGCATTTT; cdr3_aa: CASSYSPGHNQPQHF
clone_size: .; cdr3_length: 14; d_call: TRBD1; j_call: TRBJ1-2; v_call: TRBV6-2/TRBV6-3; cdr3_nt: TGTGCCAGCAGCTTCGGACAGGGGGCATATGGCTACACCTTC; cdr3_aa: CASSFGQGAYGYTF
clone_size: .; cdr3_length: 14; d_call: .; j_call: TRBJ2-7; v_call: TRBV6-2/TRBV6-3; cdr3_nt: TGTGCCAGCAGCCGAAGGGGCCTCTCCTACGAGCAGTACTTC; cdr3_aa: CASSRRGLSYEQYF
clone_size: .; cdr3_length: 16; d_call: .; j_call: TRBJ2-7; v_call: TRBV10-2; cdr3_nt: TGCGCCAGCAGTGATTACAGGGAGACGGTTTCCTACGAGCAGTACTTC; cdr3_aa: CASSDYRETVSYEQYF
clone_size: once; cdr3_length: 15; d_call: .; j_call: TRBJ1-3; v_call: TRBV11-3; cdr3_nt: TGTGCCAGCAGCTTAAGAGGGCGGACCTCGGACACCATATATTTT; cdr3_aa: CASSLRGRTSDTIYF
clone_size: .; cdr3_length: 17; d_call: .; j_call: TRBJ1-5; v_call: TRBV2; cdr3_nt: TGTGCCAGCAGTGAAGCGGGGGGGGCGATTAGCAATCAGCCCCAGCATTTT; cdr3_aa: CASSEAGGAISNQPQHF
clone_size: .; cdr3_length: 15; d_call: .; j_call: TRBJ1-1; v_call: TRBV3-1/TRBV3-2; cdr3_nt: TGTGCCAGCAGCCCAACACAGAGCCAGAACACTGAAGCTTTCTTT; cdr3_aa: CASSPTQSQNTEAFF
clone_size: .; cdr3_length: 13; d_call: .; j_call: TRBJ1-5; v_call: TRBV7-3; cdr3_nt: TGTGCCAGCAGCTCCGGGTCAAATCAGCCCCAGCATTTT; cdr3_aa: CASSSGSNQPQHF
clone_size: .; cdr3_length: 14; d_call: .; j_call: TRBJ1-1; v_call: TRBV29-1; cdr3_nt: TGCAGCGTTGGAGTACGGCAGGCGAACACTGAAGCTTTCTTT; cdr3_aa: CSVGVRQANTEAFF
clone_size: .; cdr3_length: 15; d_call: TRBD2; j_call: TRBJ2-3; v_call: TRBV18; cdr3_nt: TGTGCCAGCTCACCGAGCCTAGCGGGCACAGATACGCAGTATTTT; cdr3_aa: CASSPSLAGTDTQYF
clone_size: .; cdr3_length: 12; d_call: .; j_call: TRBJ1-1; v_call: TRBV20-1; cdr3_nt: TGCAGTGCCAGTACTGATGACACTGAAGCTTTCTTT; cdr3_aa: CSASTDDTEAFF